This TCR beta chain was recovered during a study of sequential checkpoint blockade in melanoma. Study information: Both treatment sequences were followed by maintenance nivolumab.

The sample's treatment: randomized to nivolumab then ipilimumab (arm A) or the reverse (arm B). None of the patients previously received DNA-damaging chemotherapy. Live CD3+CD8+ CD19− CD56− cells were sorted from PBMCs. Some clones are missing from TCRdb's copy, which holds only in-frame ones; the method was immunoSEQ multiplex PCR. This table has around 13,000 clones, approximately 78% appearing once. The V gene lost 6 bases and the J gene lost 4 bases, with 13 bases spanning the gap. Germline V gene data show CDR1 as MNHEY and CDR2 as SMNVEV (reference sequence). The CDR3 extends over 13 amino acids.

The clonotype was recovered from a human donor with melanoma. V and J are TRBV27 and TRBJ2-7; weak D call: TRBD1 (6 bases). Specimen: CD8+ T cells sorted from blood (inferred from file names), collected from a patient given nivolumab and ipilimumab in sequence. The CDR3 coding sequence is TGTGCCAGCAGCCCTTTTAGGGGGTACGAGCAGTACTTC. Protein product: CASSPFRGYEQYF.